Listed below are T cell receptor beta chains from one sample, sequenced in a study of read filtering for tumor transcriptome and immune sequencing. Via MiXCR, TCRdb re-called the reads, giving one row per CDR3 protein. The table lists some 19,000 distinct CDR3 sequences, 22% of them singletons. Sequencing was done on a sample of a population of CD138-negative cells sorted from bone marrow. The receptors originated from a donor at least 40 years old with multiple myeloma. Both conserved end residues are part of each CDR3.

j_call v_call cdr3_aa
TRBJ2-3 TRBV12-3/TRBV12-4 CASSLVSGDTQYF
TRBJ2-1 TRBV7-3 CASSPMRGRSYNEQFF
TRBJ1-5 TRBV25-1 CTSSAGLAYNQPQHF
TRBJ2-5 TRBV2 CASRATSQETQYF
TRBJ2-6 TRBV7-2 CASSIYSAQAGANVLTF
TRBJ2-1 TRBV2 CASPRAGESNEQFF
TRBJ2-7 TRBV20-1 CSAREERGYSYEQYF
TRBJ2-1 TRBV4-1 CASSQALMSLGNEQFF
TRBJ2-5 TRBV11-2 CASSLRITAQETQYF
TRBJ2-2 TRBV28 CASSFYRGPGELFF
TRBJ2-7 TRBV27 CASSPGLSYEQYF
TRBJ2-4 TRBV12-3/TRBV12-4 CASTGAGKNIQYF
TRBJ1-5 TRBV20-1 CSARDRANQPQHF
TRBJ1-5 TRBV28 CATLTPGVNQPQHF
TRBJ1-6 TRBV18 CASSLDSYNSPLHF
TRBJ2-1 TRBV7-9 CASSPGLAGLDEQFF
TRBJ1-1 TRBV29-1 CSVDALMNTEAFF
TRBJ2-1 TRBV6-5 CASSYGNEQFF
TRBJ1-1 TRBV7-8 CASLPTGAGEAFF
TRBJ2-3 TRBV29-1 CSVSGQGSTDTQYF
TRBJ2-5 TRBV11-2 CASSQRQGETQYF
TRBJ1-1 TRBV20-1 CSARDWVGQGAFF
TRBJ1-6 TRBV20-1 CSASGEGNSPLHF
TRBJ2-1 TRBV29-1 CSVVGRGPKRLFF